This TCR beta chain was documented in a study of control samples from healthy donors and cancer patients. TCRdb's table, derived via immunoSEQ multiplex PCR, lists solely in-frame clones and lacks some. The data contain some 130,000 clones, 90% of them singletons. This CDR3 contains 15 residues. V gave up 0 bases and J gave up 4 bases; unmatched junction bases: 2. Per germline, CDR1 ENHRY and CDR2 SYGVKD. This receptor was obtained from a young man in good health. Sequencing used blood. V and J are TRBV10-3 and TRBJ2-2; 7 bases are a match to TRBD2. This CDR3 is CAISESTGGTGELFF. CDR3 bases: TGTGCCATCAGTGAGTCCACGGGGGGCACCGGGGAGCTGTTTTTT.